The 12 T cell receptor beta chains given below trace back to one sample, sequenced in a study of T cell repertoires in aging, cancer and after chemotherapy. TRB rearrangements spanning V, D and J were amplified using mixed TRB-A/B primers. TCRdb independently ran MiXCR on the multiplex PCR reads; one entry per CDR3 protein. Of thousands of distinct CDR3 sequences listed, just under 30% are singletons. TCR beta rearrangements were amplified from peripheral blood genomic DNA. The sequenced sample consisted of blood. Source of these receptors: a human donor in good health.

This clonotype was seen only a few times. The chain is built from TRBV18 and TRBJ2-7, with D possibly called TRBD1 or TRBD2 (5 bases each). The germline V and J ends were trimmed by 3 bases and 4 bases, with 13 bases remaining between them. This CDR3 contains 14 residues. Germline-derived CDR1 and CDR2 are KGHSH and LQKENI. CDR3 sequence (DNA): TGTGCCAGCTCACCCGTGGGGGTCAATTACGAGCAGTACTTC. Protein product: CASSPVGVNYEQYF. Using reference TRBV18 and TRBJ2-7 for the parts outside the CDR3, the full variable domain is NAGVMQNPRHLVRRRGQEARLRCSPMKGHSHVYWYRQLPEEGLKFMVYLQKENIIDESGMPKERFSAEFPKEGPSILRIQQVVRGDSAAYFCASSPVGVNYEQYFGPGTRLTVT.

The chain uses TRBV7-2 and TRBJ2-5; TRBD2 agrees at 11 bases. The V and J ends lost 8 bases and 5 bases, in that order; junction bases with no gene match: 22. Germline CDR1 and CDR2: SGHTA and FQGNSA. The CDR3 has 19 amino acids. CDR3 sequence (DNA): TGTGCCAGCCAGAAACATAGGGGGGTTAGCGGGGGGGCGAGGGAGACCCAGTACTTC. It is translated as CASQKHRGVSGGARETQYF.

In its sample, this clonotype is medium-sized (0.01 to 0.1%). The rearrangement uses TRBV6-5 and TRBJ2-1; D perhaps matches TRBD2 (6 bases). V lost 4 bases, J lost 0 bases, and 13 bases lay in between. The germline V gene has CDR1 MNHEY and CDR2 SVGAGI. This CDR3 contains 16 residues. The CDR3 coding sequence is TGTGCCAGCAGTTCGAGCGGGTCCCTCTCCTACAATGAGCAGTTCTTC. Protein sequence: CASSSSGSLSYNEQFF.

This rearrangement joins TRBV4-1 to TRBJ2-3; D ambiguous. The CDR3 has 14 residues. Trimming took off 1 base at V and 3 bases at J, with 8 bases between the two ends. CDR1 MGHRA and CDR2 YSYEKL come from the germline V gene. This chain's CDR3 is CASSQVTGTDTQYF. The CDR3 DNA reads TGCGCCAGCAGCCAAGTGACTGGTACAGATACGCAGTATTTT.

The V gene is TRBV5-5, the J gene TRBJ1-4; 9 bases map to TRBD1. The CDR3 is 14 residues long. The germline V gene encodes CDR1 SGHKS and CDR2 YYEKEE (reference sequence). V shed 4 bases, J shed 8 bases, and the junction held 6 bases outside the gene matches. The CDR3 DNA reads as TGTGCCAGCAGCCCTGGGACAGGGAGGGAAAAACTGTTTTTT. As protein: CASSPGTGREKLFF. Full variable domain (outside the CDR3, taken from reference TRBV5-5 and TRBJ1-4): DAGVTQSPTHLIKTRGQQVTLRCSPISGHKSVSWYQQVLGQGPQFIFQYYEKEERGRGNFPDRFSARQFPNYSSELNVNALLLGDSALYLCASSPGTGREKLFFGSGTQLSVL.

Relative to its sample, this clonotype is medium-sized (0.01 to 0.1%). The genes are TRBV29-1 and TRBJ2-1, with 9 bases matching TRBD2. The ends lost 4 bases at V and 0 bases at J; junction bases unmatched: 4. Germline CDR1 SQVTM, CDR2 ANQGSEA. This CDR3 is built from 15 residues. Here the CDR3 DNA reads TGCAGCGTTGTAGCGGGAGTGGGCTCCTACAATGAGCAGTTCTTC. Translated, it gives CSVVAGVGSYNEQFF.

The gene calls are TRBV6-2 or TRBV6-3 and TRBJ2-1; 7 nucleotides line up with TRBD2. This CDR3 has 16 residues. J was trimmed by 1 base and V by 4 bases; bases with no gene match: 7. Germline V lookup: CDR1 MNHEY, CDR2 SVGEGT. CDR3: CASSSLLASSYNEQFF. The DNA for the CDR3 is TGTGCCAGCAGTTCATTACTAGCGTCATCCTACAATGAGCAGTTCTTC.

This clonotype was counted a few times. V is TRBV5-1 and J is TRBJ1-2; D call uncertain. Germline CDR1 reads SGHRS; CDR2 reads YFSETQ. V lost 2 bases to trimming and J lost 4 bases, with 9 bases between them. The CDR3 has 13 amino acids. CDR3 in amino acids: CASSFGSTYGYTF. Here the CDR3 DNA reads TGCGCCAGCAGCTTCGGCAGTACCTATGGCTACACCTTC.

The count of this clonotype is one. The chain uses TRBV5-1 and TRBJ2-5; 8 bases map to TRBD1. The V and J ends lost 5 bases and 5 bases, in that order; junction bases with no gene match: 14. The germline CDR1 and CDR2 sequences are SGHRS and YFSETQ. The CDR3 consists of 16 residues. CDR3 in DNA: TGCGCCAGCAGGATGGGAAACAGGGGGGAATGGGAGACCCAGTACTTC. Translation gives CASRMGNRGEWETQYF.

This clonotype is categorized as medium-sized. The chain uses TRBV19 and TRBJ2-2, with TRBD1 identical over 12 bases. V shed 2 bases and J 4 bases; nucleotides not matched to a gene: 8. Germline CDR1 is LNHDA and CDR2 is SQIVND (reference sequence). CDR3 length equals 18 residues. This CDR3 is CASSIIGTGGSGTGELFF. The CDR3 coding sequence is TGTGCCAGTAGTATAATCGGGACAGGGGGCTCGGGCACCGGGGAGCTGTTTTTT. Looking up the rest from reference TRBV19 and TRBJ2-2 gives the full variable domain: DGGITQSPKYLFRKEGQNVTLSCEQNLNHDAMYWYRQDPGQGLRLIYYSQIVNDFQKGDIAEGYSVSREKKESFPLTVTSAQKNPTAFYLCASSIIGTGGSGTGELFFGEGSRLTVL.

By frequency in the sample, this clonotype is medium-sized. The rearrangement joins TRBV19 to TRBJ1-2, with 8 bases lining up with TRBD1. The V and J ends lost 6 bases and 2 bases, in that order; junction bases with no gene match: 8. Per the germline V gene, CDR1 is LNHDA and CDR2 is SQIVND (reference sequence). This CDR3 has 15 amino acids. DNA for the CDR3: TGTGCCAGTAGCCAACAGGACAGGGTAAACTATGGCTACACCTTC. As protein: CASSQQDRVNYGYTF.

This clonotype turned up a few times. The chain combines TRBV11-2 with TRBJ1-4; D gene uncertain. The V gene's germline CDR1 is SGHAT and CDR2 FQNNGV. Trimming removed 0 bases from V and 7 bases from J, with 0 bases in between. This CDR3 comprises 11 residues. The CDR3: CASSLDEKLFF. CDR3 DNA sequence: TGTGCCAGCAGCTTAGATGAAAAACTGTTTTTT.